Here is one TCR beta chain with its context. This clonotype was seen repeatedly, ten times or more. Its cognate antigen has yet to be identified. No per-base quality is available; no much larger clone lies one base away. This sample is part of a study of CD8 T cells in ankylosing spondylitis (TCRdb year 2017). Turning to the overall study: The study profiled T cell receptor beta repertoires in healthy donors and ankylosing spondylitis patients to find disease-linked TCR variants. Samples of peripheral blood were taken, and for ankylosing spondylitis patients, synovial fluid was collected as well. The full study cohort comprised about 25 ankylosing spondylitis patients and around 100 healthy donors.

Instrument used: Illumina HiSeq 2500. TCR beta libraries were prepared by quantitative 5'-RACE with molecular barcodes. On the study's bioinformatics: A new computational method, built on a probabilistic model of VDJ rearrangement, was used to identify disease-linked TCR variants. TCRdb redid the processing of the public reads, applying fastp at Q25 and MiXCR, and retained in-frame beta chains. All rows with the same CDR3 protein become a single entry with the most common DNA and genes. In this record, the V and J calls reflect TCRdb's handling and not the investigators' own analysis. The sample table contains roughly 160,000 distinct CDR3 sequences; only one count was recorded for 8.5% to 10% of them. The ten largest clonotypes hold around 16% of the sample. Summary of the overall study and its limitations: A TCR beta motif made up of several highly homologous amino acid variants appeared to be characteristic of blood from ankylosing spondylitis patients. Some motif variants were previously reported in synovial fluid and blood of reactive arthritis patients, suggesting common disease-initiation mechanisms. The disease-linked clones were reported as significantly enriched in matched synovial fluid samples from ankylosing spondylitis patients. The disease-linked clones showed a CD8+ phenotype and occurred at relatively low frequencies in peripheral blood.

Material for sequencing was blood, either unsorted or a sorted T cell fraction (not recorded which). The TCR sequence derives from a female donor with ankylosing spondylitis or in good health (not recorded which).

Read as DNA, the sequence is TGTGCCAGCACCTCAGGGGACAATGAGCAGTTCTTC. Protein translation: CASTSGDNEQFF. The V and J genes are TRBV12-3 or TRBV12-4 and TRBJ2-1; TRBD1 is a weak D gene call, 6 bases matching. V and J are truncated by 7 bases and 5 bases respectively, leaving an intervening sequence of 9 bases. The CDR3 spans 12 residues, from the cysteine through the phenylalanine. Only the CDR3 DNA is retained, 36 bases long and in frame from the first base.